The entry below gives a single TCR beta chain sequence along with its context. The antigen is unknown. The CDR3 spans 15 residues. Germline V gene lookup returns CDR1 LGHNA and CDR2 YSLEER. With 1 base removed from V and 4 bases from J, the gap between germline ends came to 11 bases. The record originates from a study of follicular helper T cells after annual influenza vaccination. The time point is: 2014-2015 season, pre-vaccination. This table comes from immunoSEQ multiplex PCR, and its TCRdb copy is limited to in-frame clones, with some not included. The sample has around 13,000 clones; just under 80% are singletons. General study points: Successive annual vaccinations recalled a recurrent oligoclonal ICOS+CD38+ cTfh response with influenza-specific clonotypes. ICOS+CD38+ cTfh clonality change tracked circulating plasmablast frequency change. Undersampling of the much larger non-cTfh compartments could not be excluded for influenza clone enrichment. Day 7 ICOS+CD38+ clones later appeared mostly in ICOS-CD38- cTfh.

This sequence originates from an adult who received the influenza vaccine. This material consisted of CXCR5- memory CD4+ T cells sorted from blood, taken on the day of influenza vaccination. The chain combines TRBV4-3 with TRBJ2-1; tentatively, D is TRBD1 (6 bases). CDR3 coding DNA: TGCGCCAGCAGCCAAGTAGGGGGTAGGTACAATGAGCAGTTCTTC. It codes for CASSQVGGRYNEQFF.